The 29 T cell receptor beta chains below all came from one sample that was sequenced in a study of vaccination effects on CD4 cells after COVID-19. These TCRs' antigens remain unknown. Under the ViraFEST assay, PBMC were stimulated with viral peptide pools so that antigen-specific CD4+ T cells expanded. Sequencing was performed afterwards. Researchers isolated CD4+ T cells once approximately eleven days of culture had elapsed. Vaccine recipients had no previous SARS-CoV-2 infection; their nucleocapsid antibodies were negative. This table comes from immunoSEQ multiplex PCR, and its TCRdb copy is limited to in-frame clones, with some not included. This table has about 71,000 clones, about four fifths appearing once. Sequences were derived from CD4+ T cells from PBMCs cultured with SARS-CoV-2 spike peptides, sampled before COVID-19 vaccination. These receptor sequences come from a human donor who received a COVID-19 vaccine.

J is TRBJ1-1 and V is TRBV5-1; weak D call: TRBD1 (6 bases). Germline V gives CDR1 SGHRS, CDR2 YFSETQ. V was trimmed by 5 bases and J by 2 bases, leaving 16 bases between them. CDR3 length: 15 amino acids. CDR3 coding DNA: TGCGCCAGCAGGGGAAGGGGGGGGATCAACACTGAAGCTTTCTTT. Translated, it gives CASRGRGGINTEAFF. Based on the CDR3 plus reference TRBV5-1 and TRBJ1-1, the full variable domain is KAGVTQTPRYLIKTRGQQVTLSCSPISGHRSVSWYQQTPGQGLQFLFEYFSETQRNKGNFPGRFSGRQFSNSRSEMNVSTLELGDSALYLCASRGRGGINTEAFFGQGTRLTVV.

V gene TRBV7-9 combines with J gene TRBJ2-4; no clear D gene. V was pared by 0 bases and J by 8 bases, with 8 bases between. The V gene's germline CDR1 is SEHNR and CDR2 FQNEAQ (reference sequence). CDR3 size: 13 residues. The CDR3 sequence: CASSLAGGDIQYF. The DNA of the CDR3 is TGTGCCAGCAGCTTAGCAGGTGGTGACATTCAGTACTTC. Full variable domain (missing parts from reference TRBV7-9 and TRBJ2-4): DTGVSQNPRHKITKRGQNVTFRCDPISEHNRLYWYRQTLGQGPEFLTYFQNEAQLEKSRLLSDRFSAERPKGSFSTLEIQRTEQGDSAMYLCASSLAGGDIQYFGAGTRLSVL.

The gene calls are TRBV6-2 or TRBV6-3 and TRBJ2-7; maybe TRBD1 (6 bases). Germline CDR1 reads MNHEY; CDR2 reads SVGEGT. Trimming took 6 bases from V and 3 from J, leaving 12 bases between them. The CDR3 sequence is 13 residues long. The CDR3 coding sequence is TGTGCCAGCAGCATAACAGGGTTCTACGAGCAGTACGTC. Protein sequence: CASSITGFYEQYV.

The V call is TRBV7-9, the J call TRBJ2-5; no clear D. The CDR3 is 14 residues long. V lost 1 base, J lost 3 bases, and 9 bases lay in between. Germline values: CDR1 SEHNR, CDR2 FQNEAQ (reference sequence). CDR3 coding DNA: TGTGCCAGCAGCTTAGAGGCAGCTAAAGAGACCCAGTACTTC. It encodes CASSLEAAKETQYF.

This sequence joins TRBV5-6 and TRBJ2-5; 8 bases match TRBD2. Unmatched junction bases numbered 3, after V lost 4 bases and J lost 1 base. There are 14 residues in the CDR3. Germline V lookup: CDR1 SGHDT, CDR2 YYEEEE. The CDR3 here is CASSILAAQETQYF. Here the CDR3 DNA reads TGTGCCAGCAGCATACTAGCGGCCCAAGAGACCCAGTACTTC.

The V gene is TRBV30, the J gene TRBJ2-6, with D unresolved. The V gene lost 7 bases and the J gene lost 0 bases, with 7 bases spanning the gap. The CDR3 runs 13 residues. CDR1 GTSNPN and CDR2 SVGIG come from the germline V gene (reference sequence). The CDR3 reads CAYSYSGANVLTF. In DNA form, the CDR3 reads TGTGCCTATTCCTACTCTGGGGCCAACGTCCTGACTTTC. The variable domain in full, completed from reference TRBV30 and TRBJ2-6, reads SQTIHQWPATLVQPVGSPLSLECTVEGTSNPNLYWYRQAAGRGLQLLFYSVGIGQISSEVPQNLSASRPQDRQFILSSKKLLLSDSGFYLCAYSYSGANVLTFGAGSRLTVL.

This clone has only one observation. This chain joins TRBV24-1 and TRBJ2-1, with TRBD2 identical over 12 bases. Trimming cost V 9 bases and J 5 bases; bases outside gene matches: 16. The CDR3 length is 18 residues. Germline V gene lookup returns CDR1 KGHDR and CDR2 SFDVKD. CDR3 coding DNA: TGTGCCACCTATTACCAGTCTCTAGCGGGGGGGCAGAACAATGAGCAGTTCTTC. It is translated as CATYYQSLAGGQNNEQFF.

The chain is built from TRBV6-2 or TRBV6-3 and TRBJ1-3, with D perhaps TRBD1 (6 bases). Germline values: CDR1 MNHEY, CDR2 SVGEGT. Trimming removed 5 bases from V and 2 bases from J, with 16 bases in between. The CDR3 spans 16 residues. This CDR3 is CASSKLDRTTGNTIYF. In DNA form, the CDR3 reads TGTGCCAGCAGTAAATTGGACAGAACAACTGGAAACACCATATATTTT.

The rearrangement links TRBV6-5 to TRBJ1-5, with TRBD1 matching over 8 bases. The CDR3 extends over 15 amino acids. From germline, CDR1 is MNHEY and CDR2 SVGAGI. J lost 1 base, V lost 7 bases, and 6 bases had no gene match. The CDR3 sequence is CASTGGLLSNQPQHF. The CDR3 region has the DNA TGTGCCAGCACAGGGGGCCTTCTGAGCAATCAGCCCCAGCATTTT.

The rearrangement joins TRBV19 to TRBJ1-3; the D is unclear. Trimming shortened V by 3 bases and J by 0 bases, and 6 bases separated the two germline ends. The CDR3 extends over 14 amino acids. Germline CDR1 reads LNHDA; CDR2 reads SQIVND (reference sequence). CDR3 protein: CASSIQLSGNTIYF. The CDR3 DNA sequence: TGTGCCAGTAGTATTCAACTCTCTGGAAACACCATATATTTT.

This chain connects TRBV24-1 to TRBJ1-3; TRBD1 matches at 7 bases. CDR3 length equals 15 residues. The V gene end was trimmed by 2 bases and the J gene end by 2 bases; junction bases not matched to a gene: 2. The germline V gene has CDR1 KGHDR and CDR2 SFDVKD. The chain's CDR3 is CATSDSRGPGNTIYF. In DNA, the CDR3 is TGTGCCACCAGTGATTCGAGGGGGCCTGGAAACACCATATATTTT.

This rearrangement joins TRBV29-1 to TRBJ2-1, with D unclear. The CDR3 is 14 residues long. Germline loops: CDR1 SQVTM, CDR2 ANQGSEA. V was clipped by 8 bases and J by 2 bases, with 16 bases between them. The CDR3 region has the DNA TGCAGCTTCCCTTCTACCTTAACCTACAATGAGCAGTTCTTC. Translation: CSFPSTLTYNEQFF.

This chain's CDR3 is CASSLQASGSNTDTQYF. DNA of the CDR3: TGTGCCAGCAGCTTACAGGCTAGCGGGTCAAACACAGATACGCAGTATTTT. The chain recombines TRBV7-8 with TRBJ2-3, with 8 bases that match TRBD2. The germline V gene has CDR1 SGHVS and CDR2 FQNEAQ. The V segment lost 2 bases and the J segment 2 bases; nucleotides outside the gene matches: 9. This CDR3 has 17 amino acids.

The chain links TRBV6-5 to TRBJ2-1; TRBD2 matches at 15 bases. The CDR3 is made up of 14 amino acids. The V segment lost 8 bases and the J segment 10 bases; nucleotides outside the gene matches: 6. The germline CDR1 and CDR2 sequences are MNHEY and SVGAGI. The DNA of the CDR3 is TGTGCCAGCGAGGGACTAGCGGGGGGATGGGAGCAGTTCTTC. Its translation: CASEGLAGGWEQFF.

This chain uses TRBV29-1 with TRBJ1-5; 9 nucleotides line up with TRBD1. Germline V gene sequence: CDR1 SQVTM, CDR2 ANQGSEA. The CDR3 loop spans 12 amino acids. Losses at the gene ends were 6 bases for V and 7 bases for J; bases not matched to a gene: 4. The CDR3 spells CSVRTGDQPQHF. CDR3 DNA sequence: TGCAGCGTCCGGACAGGGGACCAGCCCCAGCATTTT.

This chain connects TRBV2 to TRBJ1-5; D is possibly TRBD1 (6 bases). CDR3 length: 16 amino acids. Trimming pared 5 bases from V and 3 bases from J, leaving 17 bases between. Looked up from germline, CDR1 is SNHLY and CDR2 is FYNNEI. The CDR3 DNA reads as TGTGCCAGCAGTCCTCCCCTAAAGGGGGACAATCAGCCCCAGCATTTT. Protein: CASSPPLKGDNQPQHF.

The V and J genes are TRBV11-2 and TRBJ1-2; 8 nucleotides agree with TRBD1. The CDR3 has 16 residues. Germline lookup yields CDR1 SGHAT and CDR2 FQNNGV. V shed 2 bases, J shed 0 bases, and the junction held 5 bases outside the gene matches. CDR3 protein: CASSLRTGMANYGYTF. In DNA form, the CDR3 reads TGTGCCAGCAGCTTAAGGACAGGGATGGCTAACTATGGCTACACCTTC.

The chain couples TRBV30 to TRBJ2-5, with D hard to call. The CDR3 totals 13 residues. Trimming pared 2 bases from V and 4 bases from J, leaving 11 bases between. The germline CDR1 and CDR2 sequences are GTSNPN and SVGIG (reference sequence). The CDR3 region has the DNA TGTGCCTGGAGTCATACTCCAGCAGAGACCCAGTACTTC. Translating it yields CAWSHTPAETQYF.

This chain links TRBV10-3 with TRBJ1-6; D is uncertain. Per germline, CDR1 ENHRY and CDR2 SYGVKD. This CDR3 spans 13 amino acids. Trimming shortened V by 8 bases and J by 4 bases, and 9 bases separated the two germline ends. In DNA form, the CDR3 reads TGTGCCATCTCCACGGTTTATAATTCACCCCTCCACTTT. This sequence encodes CAISTVYNSPLHF.

The chain employs TRBV7-3 and TRBJ2-6, with D perhaps matching TRBD2 (5 bases). V was shortened by 5 bases and J by 1 base, with 9 bases between the two germline ends. The CDR3 has 15 amino acids. The germline V gene has CDR1 SGHTA and CDR2 FQGTGA. The CDR3 spells CASSPRRSGANVLTF. For the CDR3, the DNA is TGTGCCAGCAGCCCCCGGAGGTCTGGGGCCAACGTCCTGACTTTC.

This clone has just one count. The chain uses TRBV18 and TRBJ2-5, with D tentatively TRBD1 (5 bases). Germline assignment: CDR1 KGHSH and CDR2 LQKENI. CDR3 size: 17 residues. The germline V and J ends were trimmed by 0 bases and 0 bases, with 14 bases remaining between them. Here the CDR3 reads CASSPPGPPGYQETQYF. For the CDR3, the DNA is TGTGCCAGCTCACCACCGGGGCCCCCAGGGTACCAAGAGACCCAGTACTTC. The full variable domain, completed using reference TRBV18 and TRBJ2-5, is NAGVMQNPRHLVRRRGQEARLRCSPMKGHSHVYWYRQLPEEGLKFMVYLQKENIIDESGMPKERFSAEFPKEGPSILRIQQVVRGDSAAYFCASSPPGPPGYQETQYFGPGTRLLVL.

This clone was seen just once. The genes are TRBV28 and TRBJ1-1, with TRBD1 as a possible D gene (5 bases). V was clipped by 6 bases and J by 4 bases, with 15 bases between them. This CDR3 spans 14 amino acids. Germline V gives CDR1 MDHEN, CDR2 SYDVKM. CDR3 sequence: CASSPPRDGTEAFF. The DNA of the CDR3 is TGTGCCAGCAGCCCTCCCAGGGATGGCACTGAAGCTTTCTTT.

The chain employs TRBV7-2 and TRBJ1-5; a weak D match, TRBD1 (5 bases). Looked up from germline, CDR1 is SGHTA and CDR2 is FQGNSA. The CDR3 has 16 amino acids. With 1 base removed from V and 4 bases from J, the gap between germline ends came to 14 bases. CDR3 in DNA: TGTGCCAGCAGCTTAGATATCGGGGGGGGTAATCAGCCCCAGCATTTT. Residues: CASSLDIGGGNQPQHF.

A few counts support this clone. The V call is TRBV28, the J call TRBJ1-4; no clear D. Trimming took 3 bases from V and 4 from J, leaving 9 bases between them. Per the germline V gene, CDR1 is MDHEN and CDR2 is SYDVKM. The CDR3 totals 14 residues. CDR3: CASSLRQSNEKLFF. The CDR3 bases are TGTGCCAGCAGTTTGAGGCAGAGTAATGAAAAACTGTTTTTT. Full variable domain (missing parts from reference TRBV28 and TRBJ1-4): DVKVTQSSRYLVKRTGEKVFLECVQDMDHENMFWYRQDPGLGLRLIYFSYDVKMKEKGDIPEGYSVSREKKERFSLILESASTNQTSMYLCASSLRQSNEKLFFGSGTQLSVL.

The chain carries TRBV6-1 and TRBJ2-7; D gene ambiguous. Germline V lookup: CDR1 MNHNS, CDR2 SASEGT. V was clipped by 2 bases and J by 2 bases, with 10 bases between them. The CDR3 runs 14 residues. CDR3 residues: CASSENRHPYEQYV. As DNA, the CDR3 is TGTGCCAGCAGTGAAAATCGGCATCCCTACGAGCAGTACGTC.

V usage is TRBV9 and J usage is TRBJ2-2, with TRBD2 as a possible D gene (6 bases). Germline V gene lookup returns CDR1 SGDLS and CDR2 YYNGEE. CDR3 length: 16 amino acids. Trimming removed 3 bases at V and 6 bases at J, with 18 bases between. CDR3 bases: TGTGCCAGCAGCGGAGGTCGGGTCGGAGGGGCCGGGGAGCTGTTTTTT. It is translated as CASSGGRVGGAGELFF.

The chain uses TRBV6-4 and TRBJ2-2, with 7 bases identical to TRBD1. CDR1 is MRHNA, CDR2 SNTAGT, per germline. This CDR3 comprises 14 residues. With 11 bases clipped from V and 6 bases from J, the junction kept 12 bases outside the gene matches. As DNA, the CDR3 is TGTGCCTCCAAGGCGGACAGGAATGCCGGGGAGCTGTTTTTT. Translating gives CASKADRNAGELFF.

The chain is built from TRBV5-1 and TRBJ1-2, with D unclear. The CDR3 length is 19 residues. The V end was cut by 1 base, the J end by 4 bases, with 26 bases between. Germline CDR1 and CDR2: SGHRS and YFSETQ. The CDR3 loop reads CASSLLGRRRGLLFYGYTF. In DNA, the CDR3 is TGCGCCAGCAGCTTGTTAGGCCGGCGCCGCGGACTACTGTTCTATGGCTACACCTTC.

This clone was counted a few times. The V and J genes are TRBV2 and TRBJ2-2; 8 bases align to TRBD2. CDR1 and CDR2 from the germline V gene are SNHLY and FYNNEI. After removal of 2 bases from V and 8 bases from J, the junction contained 4 bases not matched to a gene. CDR3 length equals 14 residues. In nucleotides, the CDR3 is TGTGCCAGCAGTGAATATCCTAGCGGGGGGGAGCTGTTTTTT. It yields the protein CASSEYPSGGELFF. The full variable domain, with the rest looked up from reference TRBV2 and TRBJ2-2, is EPEVTQTPSHQVTQMGQEVILRCVPISNHLYFYWYRQILGQKVEFLVSFYNNEISEKSEIFDDQFSVERPDGSNFTLKIRSTKLEDSAMYFCASSEYPSGGELFFGEGSRLTVL.